The 24 T cell receptor beta chains reported below all come from one sample, sequenced in a study of regulatory T cells in long-lasting Graves disease. TCR beta libraries were built with iRepertoire HTBI primers and Arm-PCR of CDR3 regions. Via MiXCR, TCRdb re-called the multiplex PCR reads, giving one row per CDR3 protein. This table has approximately 210,000 distinct CDR3 sequences, around 17% appearing once. Noted time point: newly diagnosed GD, antithyroid drugs for less than 3 months. RNA extracted from PBMCs served as the sequencing template. The input for sequencing was peripheral blood mononuclear cells (PBMCs), taken at new diagnosis, from a patient treated with antithyroid drugs. These receptors were obtained from a female donor with Graves disease.

This clonotype was observed at least ten times. V gene TRBV5-1 combines with J gene TRBJ1-4, with D perhaps matching TRBD1 (6 bases). V was cut by 2 bases and J by 1 base, with 9 bases left in between. The CDR3 consists of 15 residues. The germline V gene has CDR1 SGHRS and CDR2 YFSETQ. CDR3: CASSFGGRTNEKLFF. The DNA for the CDR3 is TGCGCCAGCAGCTTTGGGGGGCGAACTAATGAAAAACTGTTTTTT.

This clonotype occurred many times. The genes are TRBV2 and TRBJ2-5; TRBD2 aligns across 7 bases. The CDR3 runs 14 residues. Germline V gene sequence: CDR1 SNHLY, CDR2 FYNNEI. Trimming at V came to 5 bases and at J to 2 bases, leaving 5 bases not matched to a gene. CDR3 loop: CASSLAGFQETQYF. In DNA, the CDR3 is TGTGCCAGCAGTTTAGCGGGTTTTCAAGAGACCCAGTACTTC.

This clonotype was counted a few times. Here the CDR3 reads CASSFGLAGGGETQYF. The CDR3 DNA reads as TGTGCCAGCAGTTTTGGTCTAGCGGGAGGGGGAGAGACCCAGTACTTC. This sequence joins TRBV12-3 or TRBV12-4 and TRBJ2-5; 12 bases are a match to TRBD2. J was trimmed by 4 bases and V by 3 bases; bases with no gene match: 6. The CDR3 has 16 residues.

This clonotype was counted many times. This chain joins TRBV27 and TRBJ2-7; perhaps TRBD1 as D (6 bases). V lost 10 bases to trimming and J lost 2 bases, with 15 bases between them. This CDR3 has 13 residues. Germline V gene sequence: CDR1 MNHEY, CDR2 SMNVEV (reference sequence). The CDR3 DNA reads as TGTGCCACCTGGACAGCTTCTACCTACGAGCAGTACTTC. Its translation is CATWTASTYEQYF.

This clonotype was seen ten or more times. The rearrangement uses TRBV6-5 and TRBJ1-3, with 9 bases that match TRBD1. Losses at the gene ends were 0 bases for V and 6 bases for J; bases not matched to a gene: 3. This CDR3 contains 15 residues. CDR1 and CDR2 from the germline V gene are MNHEY and SVGAGI. The CDR3, as DNA: TGTGCCAGCAGTTACTCGGGACAGGGAGCAAACACCATATATTTT. This sequence encodes CASSYSGQGANTIYF.

This clonotype was detected many times. CDR3: CASSPAGYTDTQYF. Here the CDR3 DNA reads TGTGCCAGCAGCCCTGCCGGTTACACAGATACGCAGTATTTT. J is TRBJ2-3 and V is TRBV12-3 or TRBV12-4; no clear D gene. The V end lost 6 bases, the J end lost 2 bases, and 12 bases lay between the germline ends. This CDR3 spans 14 amino acids.

This chain joins TRBV20-1 and TRBJ2-7; 10 nucleotides align to TRBD1. Trimming at V came to 6 bases and at J to 2 bases, leaving 10 bases not matched to a gene. The CDR3 is 15 amino acids. Germline V CDR1 and CDR2: DFQATT, SNEGSKA (reference sequence). This CDR3 is CSAPTGTGAPYEQYF. The CDR3 region has the DNA TGCAGTGCCCCCACCGGGACAGGGGCTCCCTACGAGCAGTACTTC.

The V call is TRBV7-2, the J call TRBJ1-2, with a possible D match to TRBD1 (6 bases). Trimming cost V 3 bases and J 6 bases, with 14 bases left between them. This CDR3 is 14 amino acids long. Germline CDR1 is SGHTA and CDR2 is FQGNSA. The CDR3 nucleotides read TGTGCCAGCAGCTTTATCGCAGGGGCTAATGGCTACACCTTC. This translates into CASSFIAGANGYTF.

The V and J genes are TRBV11-2 and TRBJ2-3; D is uncertain. Germline V lookup: CDR1 SGHAT, CDR2 FQNNGV. The CDR3 spans 14 residues. The ends were cut back, 0 bases at V and 2 bases at J, with 6 bases in the middle. Here the CDR3 reads CASSLEDHTDTQYF. The CDR3 bases are TGTGCCAGCAGCTTAGAAGACCACACAGATACGCAGTATTTT.

In this sample, this clonotype turned up many times. J is TRBJ2-7 and V is TRBV20-1, with D perhaps matching TRBD1 (5 bases). The CDR3 runs 15 residues. Germline CDR1 and CDR2: DFQATT and SNEGSKA (reference sequence). The germline V and J ends were trimmed by 0 bases and 6 bases, with 18 bases remaining between them. DNA of the CDR3: TGCAGTGCTAGAGATGTACAGGTTCTAAGAGGCGAGCAGTACTTC. Translation: CSARDVQVLRGEQYF.

This clonotype was seen at least ten times. V usage is TRBV5-1 and J usage is TRBJ2-7; 9 bases agree with TRBD2. V trimming: 0 bases; J trimming: 8 bases; junction bases outside the gene matches: 9. The germline gives CDR1 SGHRS, CDR2 YFSETQ. The CDR3 consists of 15 residues. The CDR3 sequence: CASSLVSSGTSQQYF. The CDR3 DNA sequence: TGCGCCAGCAGCTTGGTGTCTAGCGGGACTTCACAGCAGTACTTC.

Many counts were recorded for this clonotype. The chain combines TRBV12-3 or TRBV12-4 with TRBJ1-4; 9 bases agree with TRBD1. Trimming at V came to 5 bases and at J to 7 bases, leaving 8 bases not matched to a gene. The CDR3 consists of 15 residues. The chain's CDR3 is CASSPLTGGAEKLFF. CDR3 DNA: TGTGCCAGCAGTCCTTTGACAGGGGGAGCTGAAAAACTGTTTTTT.

At least ten counts were recorded for this clonotype. CDR3 in amino acids: CASTSTGRAYLGATEAFF. CDR3 sequence (DNA): TGTGCCAGCACCTCCACAGGGAGGGCTTATCTTGGGGCCACTGAAGCTTTCTTT. This chain links TRBV5-5 with TRBJ1-1, with D possibly matching TRBD1 (6 bases). The length of the CDR3 is 18 residues. CDR1 is SGHKS, CDR2 YYEKEE, per germline (reference sequence). V shed 6 bases and J shed 4 bases, with 28 bases lying between them.

This clonotype was recorded at least ten times. The rearrangement joins TRBV7-8 to TRBJ2-3; a weak D match, TRBD1 (5 bases). Between the trimmed V and J ends, which lost 5 bases and 0 bases, there was a span of 12 bases. Germline loops: CDR1 SGHVS, CDR2 FQNEAQ. The CDR3 consists of 15 residues. This CDR3 reads CASSPRQLSTDTQYF. CDR3 nucleotides: TGTGCCAGCAGCCCGCGACAGCTAAGCACAGATACGCAGTATTTT.

This clonotype was seen only a few times. The chain uses TRBV10-3 and TRBJ2-7, with 8 nucleotides matching TRBD2. The CDR3 totals 15 residues. In germline, CDR1 is ENHRY, CDR2 SYGVKD. V gave up 10 bases and J gave up 4 bases; unmatched junction bases: 15. The CDR3 DNA reads TGTGCCACCTCCCCTTCGCAGCGGGAGTTATACGAGCAGTACTTC. The encoded protein is CATSPSQRELYEQYF.

This clonotype was observed a handful of times. V gene TRBV6-1 combines with J gene TRBJ2-1; tentatively, D is TRBD2 (6 bases). The CDR3 loop spans 17 amino acids. V lost 6 bases, J lost 5 bases, and 23 bases lay in between. Germline CDR1 and CDR2: MNHNS and SASEGT. In nucleotides, the CDR3 is TGTGCCAGCAGGGACGGCGGGGCCCGCCCGTCGGACAATGAGCAGTTCTTC. Translation gives CASRDGGARPSDNEQFF.

The rearrangement links TRBV7-9 to TRBJ1-3; D is ambiguous. Trimming took 2 bases from V and 4 from J, leaving 9 bases between them. This CDR3 is built from 14 residues. The germline V gene encodes CDR1 SEHNR and CDR2 FQNEAQ (reference sequence). The CDR3 spells CASSLYQAGNTIYF. In DNA, the CDR3 is TGTGCCAGCAGCTTATACCAGGCCGGAAACACCATATATTTT.

For this clonotype: A read error may be the cause here, since a much bigger clone is one base away. The V and J genes are TRBV6-2 or TRBV6-3 and TRBJ2-5; D not certain. Germline CDR1 and CDR2: MNHEY and SVGEGT. The CDR3 runs to 17 residues. The chain's CDR3 is CASSYPQGDFSKTTQHF. In DNA, the CDR3 is TGTGCCAGCAGTTACCCGCAAGGCGACTTTTCAAAGACCACCCAGCACTTC.

This clonotype was counted at least ten times. The chain links TRBV10-3 to TRBJ1-1; possibly TRBD1 for D (6 bases). V gave up 4 bases and J gave up 1 base, with 10 bases separating them. Germline CDR1 ENHRY, CDR2 SYGVKD. The CDR3 loop spans 14 amino acids. The CDR3 nucleotides are TGTGCCATCAGTGGGACAGTAAGGAACACTGAAGCTTTCTTT. Its protein is CAISGTVRNTEAFF.

This chain connects TRBV7-9 to TRBJ1-2; TRBD1 aligns across 7 bases. CDR1 and CDR2 from the germline V gene are SEHNR and FQNEAQ (reference sequence). V lost 5 bases, J lost 4 bases, and 13 bases stayed unmatched. The length of the CDR3 is 16 residues. As DNA, the CDR3 is TGTGCCAGCAGCCCGGCCAGGGGGGGGCACCTCTATGGCTACACCTTC. Its protein product is CASSPARGGHLYGYTF.

This clonotype was seen repeatedly, ten times or more. The V and J genes are TRBV15 and TRBJ2-1; tentative D call: TRBD1 (5 bases). Germline V lookup: CDR1 LNHNV, CDR2 YYDKDF (reference sequence). The germline V and J ends were trimmed by 3 bases and 10 bases, with 10 bases remaining between them. The CDR3 is 12 residues long. CDR3 sequence: CATSRSDIEQFF. DNA for the CDR3: TGTGCCACCAGCAGGTCGGACATCGAGCAGTTCTTC. The full variable domain, with the rest looked up from reference TRBV15 and TRBJ2-1, is DAMVIQNPRYQVTQFGKPVTLSCSQTLNHNVMYWYQQKSSQAPKLLFHYYDKDFNNEADTPDNFQSRRPNTSFCFLDIRSPGLGDTAMYLCATSRSDIEQFFGPGTRLTVL.

This clonotype was counted ten times or more. The chain uses TRBV24-1 and TRBJ2-7; TRBD1 aligns across 8 bases. J lost 1 base, V lost 9 bases, and 7 bases had no gene match. This CDR3 spans 14 amino acids. Germline V gene sequence: CDR1 KGHDR, CDR2 SFDVKD. Here the CDR3 DNA reads TGTGCCACCGGAGGGACAGGAGCTTCCTACGAGCAGTACTTC. Protein: CATGGTGASYEQYF.

At least ten counts were recorded for this clonotype. The genes are TRBV2 and TRBJ2-1; 7 bases agree with TRBD1. With V trimmed by 1 base and J by 15 bases, 3 bases remained unmatched. The CDR3 is 11 amino acids. Germline CDR1 is SNHLY and CDR2 is FYNNEI. Here the CDR3 reads CASSEVAGGFF. CDR3 sequence (DNA): TGTGCCAGCAGTGAAGTGGCAGGGGGGTTCTTC.

Ten or more counts support this clonotype. The V gene is TRBV10-3, the J gene TRBJ2-5, with 8 bases identical to TRBD1. The length of the CDR3 is 14 residues. Germline CDR1 ENHRY, CDR2 SYGVKD. Trimming removed 4 bases from V and 5 bases from J; junction bases left unmatched: 6. CDR3 protein: CAISVQGARETQYF. The CDR3 coding sequence is TGTGCCATCAGTGTGCAGGGGGCGAGGGAGACCCAGTACTTC.